This is a list of T cell receptor beta chains from one sample in a study of shared clonotypes between healthy human individuals. This table comes from immunoSEQ multiplex PCR, and its TCRdb copy is limited to in-frame clones, with some not included. The sample contains about 560,000 clones, around three quarters of which appear only once. The sample taken for sequencing was PBMCs. These receptors originate from a woman aged 40 to 50 in good health. Some clones in this sample may be carry-over from other donors' samples. CDR3s include the opening cysteine and the closing phenylalanine or tryptophan. The D gene is left open where the match is weak. The size entry is marked missing in some rows and otherwise reads once, few, many or a size class.

size,D,V,J,DNA,CDR3
many,TRBD2,TRBV30,TRBJ2-3,TGTGCCTGGAGTGAACTAGCGGGACTTACAGATACGCAGTATTTT,CAWSELAGLTDTQYF
NA,NA,TRBV2,TRBJ2-7,TGTGCCAGCAGGGGTGCTGCCTACGAGCAGTACTTC,CASRGAAYEQYF
NA,TRBD2,TRBV5-1,TRBJ2-3,TGCGCCAGCAGCCCTAGCACCGGGGGGACAGATACGCAGTATTTT,CASSPSTGGTDTQYF
NA,NA,TRBV25-1,TRBJ1-1,TGTGCCAGCAGCAGGGGCTGGGTGGACACTGAAGCTTTCTTT,CASSRGWVDTEAFF
once,TRBD1,TRBV2,TRBJ1-1,TGTGCCAGCAGTGTACAGGGGACCACTGAAGCTTTCTTT,CASSVQGTTEAFF
NA,NA,TRBV28,TRBJ2-5,TGTGCCAGCAGCGGCGGGATTAGCGGAGCCCAAGAGACCCAGTACTTC,CASSGGISGAQETQYF
NA,TRBD2,TRBV9,TRBJ2-1,TGTGCCAGCAGCGCCCCCGGGACTAGTAACAATGAGCAGTTCTTC,CASSAPGTSNNEQFF
few,NA,TRBV19,TRBJ2-1,TGTGCCACACGGGGCAAGCGCTCCTACAATGAGCAGTTCTTC,CATRGKRSYNEQFF
NA,NA,TRBV23-1,TRBJ2-1,TGCGCCAGCAGTCAGGGCAGCGACACCCTTTACAATGAGCAGTTCTTC,CASSQGSDTLYNEQFF
NA,NA,TRBV5-1,TRBJ2-1,TGCGCCAGCAGCTTAGCTGCAAACTCCTACAATGAGCAGTTCTTC,CASSLAANSYNEQFF
NA,TRBD1,TRBV5-5,TRBJ2-7,TGTGCCAGCAGCGTCGGGACAGGGGGCGGGTACGAGCAGTACTTC,CASSVGTGGGYEQYF
NA,NA,TRBV4-2,TRBJ1-1,TGTGCCAGCAGCCAAGATTGGCACATGAACACTGAAGCTTTCTTT,CASSQDWHMNTEAFF
NA,NA,TRBV18,TRBJ2-5,TGTGCCAGCTCACCACCTTCCCAAGAGACCCAGTACTTC,CASSPPSQETQYF
NA,TRBD1,TRBV18,TRBJ2-7,TGTGCCAGCTCACCGGGGGGACAGGGGTTCTACGAGCAGTACTTC,CASSPGGQGFYEQYF
NA,NA,TRBV5-4,TRBJ2-7,TGTGCCAGCACCACTCCCGGGACGGCACCCTACGAGCAGTACTTC,CASTTPGTAPYEQYF
NA,NA,TRBV7-5,TRBJ2-7,TGTGTCAGAAGGACCTATGATGGACTATTCCGGATCTACGAGCAGTACTTC,CVRRTYDGLFRIYEQYF
NA,NA,TRBV7-3,TRBJ2-1,TGTGCCAGCAGCCGGACCGGACTTATCAATGAGCAGTTCTTC,CASSRTGLINEQFF
NA,TRBD1,TRBV4-1,TRBJ2-5,TGCGCCAGCAGCTCTCCGGGACAGCCCACCAGAGAGACCCAGTACTTC,CASSSPGQPTRETQYF
NA,TRBD2,TRBV5-1,TRBJ2-4,TGCGCCAGCAGCTTGGAACTAGCGGCCGAAAACATTCAGTACTTC,CASSLELAAENIQYF
few,NA,TRBV28,TRBJ1-1,TGTGCCAGCAGTCCTTCAGGGGTTTTCACTGAAGCTTTCTTT,CASSPSGVFTEAFF
once,NA,TRBV9,TRBJ1-2,TGTGCCAGCAGCGTAGGGGGTGGTGACTATGGCTACACCTTC,CASSVGGGDYGYTF
few,NA,TRBV6-1,TRBJ2-5,TGTGCCAGCAGTGAACAGGGGGGAGGAGAGACCCAGTACTTC,CASSEQGGGETQYF
NA,TRBD1,TRBV13,TRBJ2-3,TGTGCCAGCAGCTCAAGGACAGGGGCATTCACAGATACGCAGTATTTT,CASSSRTGAFTDTQYF
NA,NA,TRBV7-3,TRBJ1-2,TGTGCCAGCAGCTCTGTCCCAACAGGGCCCCGGGACTATGGCTACACCTTC,CASSSVPTGPRDYGYTF
NA,TRBD2,TRBV28,TRBJ2-7,TGTGCCAGCAGTTCCCCATCCTCAAGCGGGGGAGCGGAGCAGTACTTC,CASSSPSSSGGAEQYF
NA,NA,TRBV19,TRBJ1-5,TGTGCCAGTAGTGGGCAGTATAGCAATCAGCCCCAGCATTTT,CASSGQYSNQPQHF
NA,TRBD1,TRBV19,TRBJ1-5,TGTGCCAGTAGCGCCGGGACAGGGCTTTTAAGCAATCAGCCCCAGCATTTT,CASSAGTGLLSNQPQHF
NA,TRBD1,TRBV5-1,TRBJ1-1,TGCGCCAGCAGCCCTAGGACAGGGAGGGACACTGAAGCTTTCTTT,CASSPRTGRDTEAFF
NA,NA,TRBV7-2,TRBJ2-7,TGTGCCAGCAGCCTACCAAATCTAGGGGCCTACGAGCAGTACTTC,CASSLPNLGAYEQYF
once,TRBD1,TRBV6-6,TRBJ1-2,TGTGCCAGCAGTTATTCCTCGGGACAGGGGACCTATGGCTACACCTTC,CASSYSSGQGTYGYTF
NA,NA,TRBV1,TRBJ1-2,TGCACCAGCAGGGGGCAGGTGCGAAAGACCTATGGCTACACCTTC,CTSRGQVRKTYGYTF
NA,TRBD1,TRBV18,TRBJ2-5,TGTGCCAGCTCACCAACCGGGACAGGGGGTATAGAGACCCAGTACTTC,CASSPTGTGGIETQYF
few,TRBD1,TRBV23-1,TRBJ2-5,TGCGCCAGCAGCAGGGGGCGAGAGACCCAGTACTTC,CASSRGRETQYF
NA,NA,TRBV19,TRBJ1-2,TGTGCCAGTAGTAAAGAGGGAGGGGGTTGGGGCTACACCTTC,CASSKEGGGWGYTF
NA,NA,TRBV21-1,TRBJ2-7,TGTGCCAGCAGCAAAGTGTTGGCTAGCGGGGGTAGCTACGAGCAGTACTTC,CASSKVLASGGSYEQYF
NA,NA,TRBV7-9,TRBJ1-1,TGTGCCAGCAGATCTAGTGCCCTTCGCGACAAGGACGGGCAAGAAGCTTTCTTT,CASRSSALRDKDGQEAFF
NA,NA,TRBV18,TRBJ1-1,TGTGCCAGCTCACCACCCTTTGGGGAAACTGAAGCTTTCTTT,CASSPPFGETEAFF
many,NA,TRBV5-4,TRBJ2-2,TGTGCCAGCAGCTTGGGAGGGAACACCGGGGAGCTGTTTTTT,CASSLGGNTGELFF
NA,TRBD2,TRBV15,TRBJ2-7,TGTGCCACCAGCAGAGGGGTAGCGGGGGCCTACGAGCAGTACTTC,CATSRGVAGAYEQYF
few,NA,TRBV10-3,TRBJ1-2,TGTGCCATCAAGCAGGGAGAAGGCTACACCTTC,CAIKQGEGYTF
NA,TRBD1,TRBV18,TRBJ2-7,TGTGCCAGCTCACAGACAGGGTCTTCCTACGAGCAGTACTTC,CASSQTGSSYEQYF
NA,TRBD1,TRBV27,TRBJ2-1,TGTGCCAGCAGTTTATTGCCTTCCGGGACAGGGAACAATGAGCAGTTCTTC,CASSLLPSGTGNNEQFF
NA,NA,TRBV18,TRBJ2-5,TGTGCCAGCTCACCGGGAGAGGAGACCCAGTACTTC,CASSPGEETQYF
few,NA,TRBV2,TRBJ2-3,TGTGCCAGCAGTTGGAGGGATACGCAGTATTTT,CASSWRDTQYF
NA,TRBD2,TRBV28,TRBJ2-1,TGTGCCAGCAGTACCCTAGCGGGAGGGTCATGGAATGAGCAGTTCTTC,CASSTLAGGSWNEQFF
NA,TRBD2,TRBV5-1,TRBJ2-7,TGCGCCAGCAGCTTGGGACTAGCGGGAGTCGAGCAGTACTTC,CASSLGLAGVEQYF
NA,NA,TRBV4-1,TRBJ2-3,TGCGCCAGCAGCCAAGTACAAACAGATACGCAGTATTTT,CASSQVQTDTQYF
few,TRBD2,TRBV7-3,TRBJ2-3,TGTGCCAGCAGCCCTAGCGGGATGATCACAGATACGCAGTATTTT,CASSPSGMITDTQYF
NA,TRBD1,TRBV5-4,TRBJ1-1,TGTGCCAGCAGCATAGGGGGCGAGGGCACTGAAGCTTTCTTT,CASSIGGEGTEAFF
NA,NA,TRBV6-5,TRBJ2-2,TGTGCCAGCAGTTACCACGGGGCCGGGGAGCTGTTTTTT,CASSYHGAGELFF
NA,NA,TRBV10-3,TRBJ1-5,TGTGCCATCAGAACCGGTCGGGATCAGCCCCAGCATTTT,CAIRTGRDQPQHF
NA,NA,TRBV4-3,TRBJ1-5,TGCGCCAGCAGCCAAGAAACAGGGCAGATTCAGCCCCAGCATTTT,CASSQETGQIQPQHF
NA,NA,TRBV6-4,TRBJ2-6,TGTGCCAGCAGAGAAACCTCTGGGGCCAACGTCCTGACTTTC,CASRETSGANVLTF